These T cell receptor beta chains were read from a single sample in a study of T cells in Graves' hyperthyroidism and ophthalmopathy. TCRdb reprocessed the multiplex PCR reads with MiXCR, giving one entry per CDR3 protein. The repertoire holds some 270,000 distinct CDR3 sequences, with roughly 15% as singletons. Sequencing was done on a sample of blood. These receptors were obtained from a woman in her forties with Graves' hyperthyroidism. The CDR3 runs from the conserved cysteine through the conserved F or W. The order of the fields is clone size, V gene, J gene, D gene, CDR3 protein, CDR3 DNA. The D gene is left open where the match is weak. Rows may omit the clone size; those that give it use once, few, many or a size class.

many	TRBV5-1	TRBJ2-1	TRBD1	CASSGDRGFYNEQFF	TGCGCCAGCAGCGGGGACAGGGGTTTCTACAATGAGCAGTTCTTC
many	TRBV20-1	TRBJ2-3	NA	CSAGGPTDTQYF	TGCAGCGCCGGGGGGCCCACAGATACGCAGTATTTT
NA	TRBV19	TRBJ2-1	TRBD2	CASKAGLAGSGEQFF	TGTGCCAGTAAGGCAGGACTAGCGGGATCGGGTGAGCAGTTCTTC
many	TRBV27	TRBJ1-2	NA	CASSLSGGDYGYTF	TGTGCCAGCAGTTTATCGGGGGGCGACTATGGCTACACCTTC
NA	TRBV19	TRBJ1-2	TRBD1	CASSISKGAFDGYTF	TGTGCCAGTAGTATATCCAAGGGGGCTTTCGATGGCTACACCTTC
NA	TRBV7-9	TRBJ1-2	NA	CASSQEDYGYTF	TGTGCCAGCAGCCAGGAGGACTATGGCTACACCTTC
NA	TRBV5-5	TRBJ1-2	TRBD1	CASSFPGQGDYGYTF	TGTGCCAGCAGCTTCCCGGGACAGGGCGACTATGGCTACACCTTC
many	TRBV11-2	TRBJ2-1	TRBD2	CASSSRLAGAYNEQFF	TGTGCCAGCAGCTCCCGACTAGCGGGCGCCTACAATGAGCAGTTCTTC
NA	TRBV18	TRBJ2-3	NA	CASSRRLTDTQYF	TGTGCCAGCTCACGGCGGCTAACAGATACGCAGTATTTT
many	TRBV20-1	TRBJ2-1	NA	CSARDLGTLLYNEQFF	TGCAGTGCTAGAGACCTCGGGACTCTCCTCTACAATGAGCAGTTCTTC
few	TRBV4-2	TRBJ2-2	TRBD1	CASSQPGTGGGELFF	TGTGCCAGCAGCCAACCCGGGACAGGTGGCGGGGAGCTGTTTTTT
many	TRBV12-3/TRBV12-4	TRBJ2-1	NA	CASTRDLPTYNEQFF	TGTGCCAGCACCCGGGACCTTCCTACCTACAATGAGCAGTTCTTC
NA	TRBV25-1	TRBJ1-6	TRBD1	CASSDDQRYRGSPLHF	TGTGCCAGCAGTGACGATCAGAGGTACAGGGGATCACCCCTCCACTTT
many	TRBV27	TRBJ2-5	TRBD2	CASSFEAGGPGETQYF	TGTGCCAGCAGTTTCGAGGCGGGAGGGCCTGGAGAGACCCAGTACTTC
few	TRBV10-1	TRBJ2-3	TRBD1	CASSEETGGFRGTDTQYF	TGCGCCAGCAGTGAAGAGACAGGGGGCTTTCGGGGCACAGATACGCAGTATTTT
NA	TRBV20-1	TRBJ2-5	NA	CSGAKKETQYF	TGCAGTGGGGCTAAAAAAGAGACCCAGTACTTC
many	TRBV11-2	TRBJ2-3	NA	CASNEGEDTDTQYF	TGTGCCAGCAACGAAGGGGAAGACACAGATACGCAGTATTTT
many	TRBV20-1	TRBJ2-7	TRBD2	CSAPGTSGSNEQYF	TGCAGTGCCCCCGGGACTAGCGGATCAAACGAGCAGTACTTC
many	TRBV2	TRBJ1-5	NA	CASRRLGNSNQPQHF	TGTGCCAGCAGGCGGCTAGGGAATAGCAATCAGCCCCAGCATTTT
many	TRBV18	TRBJ1-1	NA	CASSPSGGDNTEAFF	TGTGCCAGCTCACCTTCTGGGGGGGATAACACTGAAGCTTTCTTT
many	TRBV7-9	TRBJ2-3	TRBD2	CASSLRLASTDTQYF	TGTGCCAGCAGCTTAAGACTAGCGTCCACAGATACGCAGTATTTT
many	TRBV24-1	TRBJ2-5	NA	CATSDSDSFRETQYF	TGTGCCACCAGTGATTCGGACAGTTTCAGAGAGACCCAGTACTTC
many	TRBV2	TRBJ2-7	TRBD2	CATSGGGLAGSYEQYF	TGTGCCACCTCCGGGGGAGGGCTAGCGGGGTCCTACGAGCAGTACTTC
few	TRBV12-3/TRBV12-4	TRBJ2-2	TRBD2	CASSFDGRASGELFF	TGTGCCAGCAGTTTTGACGGGAGGGCCTCCGGGGAGCTGTTTTTT
few	TRBV3-1	TRBJ2-4	NA	CASSQGTSGYENIQYF	TGTGCCAGCAGCCAGGGGACCTCGGGATATGAAAACATTCAGTACTTC
many	TRBV3-1	TRBJ2-2	NA	CASSQEGLGAAGELFF	TGTGCCAGCAGCCAAGAGGGGCTAGGTGCGGCCGGGGAGCTGTTTTTT
many	TRBV6-5	TRBJ1-6	TRBD1	CASSYSWGQRSPLHF	TGTGCCAGCAGTTACAGTTGGGGACAGCGATCACCCCTCCACTTT
many	TRBV20-1	TRBJ2-7	NA	CSASPMPGQGSSYEQYF	TGCAGTGCTAGCCCGATGCCCGGGCAGGGGAGCTCCTACGAGCAGTACTTC
many	TRBV11-2	TRBJ2-3	TRBD2	CASSLLLAGGWVGDTQYF	TGTGCCAGCAGCTTGTTACTAGCGGGAGGATGGGTAGGAGATACGCAGTATTTT
few	TRBV19	TRBJ1-2	TRBD1	CASISRDRLYGYTF	TGTGCCAGTATATCCCGGGACAGGCTCTATGGCTACACCTTC
many	TRBV24-1	TRBJ2-3	NA	CATSDGSGLSTDTQYF	TGTGCCACCAGTGATGGTAGCGGACTTAGCACAGATACGCAGTATTTT
many	TRBV11-3	TRBJ1-6	NA	CASSLATGQRVPLHF	TGTGCCAGCAGCTTGGCGACGGGACAACGGGTCCCCCTCCACTTT
many	TRBV24-1	TRBJ2-3	NA	CATSDAGSTDTQYF	TGTGCCACCAGTGATGCGGGTTCCACAGATACGCAGTATTTT
few	TRBV3-1	TRBJ2-7	TRBD2	CASSHSSGRMYEQYF	TGTGCCAGCAGCCATTCTAGCGGGAGGATGTACGAGCAGTACTTC
NA	TRBV12-3/TRBV12-4	TRBJ2-3	TRBD1	CASSFGTASTDTQYF	TGTGCCAGCAGTTTTGGGACAGCTAGCACAGATACGCAGTATTTT
few	TRBV7-2	TRBJ2-1	NA	CASSLAIKQPNEQFF	TGTGCCAGCAGCTTAGCGATAAAGCAACCCAATGAGCAGTTCTTC
many	TRBV20-1	TRBJ2-1	NA	CSARGGRLGSGLYNEQFF	TGCAGTGCTAGAGGGGGGAGGCTCGGGAGTGGTCTCTACAATGAGCAGTTCTTC
NA	TRBV12-3/TRBV12-4	TRBJ1-1	TRBD1	CASSRGQGFTEAFF	TGTGCCAGCAGCCGAGGACAGGGATTCACTGAAGCTTTCTTT
NA	TRBV29-1	TRBJ2-1	TRBD2	CSVEASGRSSYNEQFF	TGCAGCGTTGAGGCTAGCGGGAGGAGCTCCTACAATGAGCAGTTCTTC
few	TRBV20-1	TRBJ2-2	TRBD2	CSAREAGTSTGELFF	TGCAGTGCTAGAGAGGCCGGGACTAGCACCGGGGAGCTGTTTTTT
NA	TRBV6-1	TRBJ2-1	NA	CASSPPAVAYNEQFF	TGTGCCAGTTCCCCCCCAGCGGTTGCCTACAATGAGCAGTTCTTC
NA	TRBV5-4	TRBJ2-3	TRBD1	CASSQGQLTDTQYF	TGTGCCAGCAGCCAGGGACAGCTCACAGATACGCAGTATTTT
NA	TRBV20-1	TRBJ1-1	NA	CSAMPQGLTEAFF	TGCAGTGCAATGCCTCAGGGACTCACTGAAGCTTTCTTT
many	TRBV28	TRBJ1-1	NA	CASSARGFADTEAFF	TGTGCCAGCAGCGCCCGGGGGTTCGCGGACACTGAAGCTTTCTTT
many	TRBV20-1	TRBJ2-1	TRBD2	CSARDPVPAGASYNEQFF	TGCAGTGCTAGAGACCCGGTCCCAGCGGGAGCCTCCTACAATGAGCAGTTCTTC
NA	TRBV10-3	TRBJ2-5	NA	CAISGSAYQETQYF	TGTGCCATCAGTGGGTCGGCCTACCAAGAGACCCAGTACTTC
many	TRBV27	TRBJ2-7	NA	CASSKSGRPYEQYF	TGTGCCAGCAGCAAAAGTGGCAGACCCTACGAGCAGTACTTC
many	TRBV19	TRBJ1-5	NA	CASREGNQPQHF	TGTGCCAGCAGGGAAGGCAATCAGCCCCAGCATTTT
many	TRBV2	TRBJ1-5	NA	CASSEGTSTGNQPQHF	TGTGCCAGCAGTGAAGGTACGTCCACGGGCAATCAGCCCCAGCATTTT
many	TRBV6-2/TRBV6-3	TRBJ2-2	NA	CASSYRRFGELFF	TGTGCCAGCAGTTACAGGAGATTCGGGGAGCTGTTTTTT
many	TRBV12-3/TRBV12-4	TRBJ1-1	TRBD1	CATTLGSGGVGTEAFF	TGTGCCACCACCCTAGGGTCAGGGGGCGTCGGGACTGAAGCTTTCTTT
many	TRBV3-1	TRBJ2-1	NA	CASSPQTTPSNEQFF	TGTGCCAGCAGCCCCCAGACTACCCCTTCCAATGAGCAGTTCTTC
many	TRBV29-1	TRBJ2-7	NA	CSVEENRLQQYF	TGCAGCGTTGAAGAAAACAGGCTCCAGCAGTACTTC
NA	TRBV28	TRBJ2-4	TRBD1	CASCDRGDYIQYF	TGTGCCAGCTGCGACAGGGGTGATTACATTCAGTACTTC
few	TRBV2	TRBJ2-7	TRBD1	CASSSHRGHSYEQYF	TGTGCCAGCAGCTCACACAGGGGGCATTCCTACGAGCAGTACTTC